This T cell receptor (beta chain) is drawn from a study of blood T cell repertoires in COVID-19 (dated by TCRdb to 2020 to 2022). Some background on the complete study: Samples from collaborators originated in the United States, Italy and Spain and spanned both the acute and convalescent phases of COVID-19. The dataset comprised deeply sampled blood TCRbeta repertoires from subjects exposed to, actively infected with, or recovered from COVID-19. The samples were drawn from the first 160 participants of the ongoing ImmuneRACE study and from more than 1,000 subjects provided by 6 global collaborators. Where available, HLA class I and class II types were obtained from metadata supplied by the sample provider rather than from assay-based typing. Nearly every sample came with metadata listing a de-identified subject ID, COVID-19 status, age in years and sex. The prospective study material was composed of cDNA or gDNA derived from T cells, B-cell-depleted T cells, or PBMCs. The repertoires were released in a freely available public database intended as a resource for research on the immune response to SARS-CoV-2. What the work shows at the level of the full study, not this receptor alone: The amount of clinical and demographic metadata varied by source and participant and was provided uncurated.

Points on this clone: Its antigen is not yet known. No much larger clone is present one base from it, and per-base qualities are unavailable.

TCRbeta CDR3 regions were amplified from genomic DNA using the immunoSEQ Assay, a bias-controlled multiplex PCR. The authors processed their data as follows. Within the assay, amplification of reference gene primers was used to estimate how many nucleated cells each sample contained. Sequence reads were collapsed and filtered to measure the absolute abundance of every unique TCRbeta CDR3 rearrangement. For each sample, productive Simpson clonality was calculated as the square root of Simpson's diversity index over productive rearrangements. The immuneACCESS repertoire file appears here via TCRdb, limited to in-frame rearrangements. These files lack a portion of the clones; in checked studies, under half of the deficit traces to unresolved V genes, and the cause of the others is not known. V, J and clone size were drawn from that table, and D and trimming were deduced from the DNA. The sample contains about 130,000 clones, over 80% of them found a single time. The ten largest clones add up to 15% to 20% of the sample.

Participants in the prospective study were enrolled through a virtual design, were aged roughly 18 to 90 years, and lived in about two dozen United States geographic areas. To assign participants to cohorts, the prospective study relied on clinical history that participants themselves reported in a screening survey and a study questionnaire. Recovered participants in ImmuneRACE Cohort 3 were defined as having two consecutive negative NP/OP PCR tests, clearance from a healthcare professional, or resolution of symptoms. Mobile phlebotomists in the prospective study collected whole blood, serum and a nasopharyngeal or oropharyngeal swab from every participant. Prospective study participants could optionally give additional blood draws and questionnaires over an approximately two-month period. Before DNA extraction, prospective study blood samples were shipped either frozen or at room temperature.

The sample taken for sequencing was PBMCs or T cells enriched from blood (not recorded which). This clonotype was obtained from a man aged 25-40 years who had recovered from COVID-19.

CDR3 protein: CASSVDSGELFF. The DNA reads as follows: TGTGCCAGCAGCGTAGATAGCGGGGAGCTGTTTTTT. The rearranged chain carries TRBV9 and TRBJ2-2; the D gene assignment is ambiguous. Based on the germline V gene, the CDR1 and CDR2 sequences are SGDLS and YYNGEE. V drops 0 bases and J drops 7 bases, leaving 4 bases in between. Counted from cysteine to phenylalanine, this CDR3 has 12 amino acids. This entry keeps only the CDR3 DNA: 36 bases, framed from base 1.